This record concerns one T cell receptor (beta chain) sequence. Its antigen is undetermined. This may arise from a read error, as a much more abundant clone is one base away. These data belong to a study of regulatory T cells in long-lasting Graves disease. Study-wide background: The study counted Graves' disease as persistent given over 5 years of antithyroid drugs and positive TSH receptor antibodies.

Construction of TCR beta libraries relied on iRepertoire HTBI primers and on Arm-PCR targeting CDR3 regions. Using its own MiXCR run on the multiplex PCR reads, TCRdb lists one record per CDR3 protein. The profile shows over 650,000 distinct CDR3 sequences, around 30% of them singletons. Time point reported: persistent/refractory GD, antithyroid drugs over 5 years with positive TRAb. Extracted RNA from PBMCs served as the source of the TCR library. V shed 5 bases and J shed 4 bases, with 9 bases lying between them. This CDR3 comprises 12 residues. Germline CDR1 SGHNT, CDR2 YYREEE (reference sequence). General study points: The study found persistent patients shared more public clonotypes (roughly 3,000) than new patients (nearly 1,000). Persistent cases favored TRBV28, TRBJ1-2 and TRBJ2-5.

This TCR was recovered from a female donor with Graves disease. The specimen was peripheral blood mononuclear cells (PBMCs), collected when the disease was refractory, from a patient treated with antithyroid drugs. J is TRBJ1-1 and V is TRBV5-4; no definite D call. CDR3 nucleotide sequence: TGTGCCAGCAGTTCTGACATCACTGAAGCTTTCTTT. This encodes CASSSDITEAFF.